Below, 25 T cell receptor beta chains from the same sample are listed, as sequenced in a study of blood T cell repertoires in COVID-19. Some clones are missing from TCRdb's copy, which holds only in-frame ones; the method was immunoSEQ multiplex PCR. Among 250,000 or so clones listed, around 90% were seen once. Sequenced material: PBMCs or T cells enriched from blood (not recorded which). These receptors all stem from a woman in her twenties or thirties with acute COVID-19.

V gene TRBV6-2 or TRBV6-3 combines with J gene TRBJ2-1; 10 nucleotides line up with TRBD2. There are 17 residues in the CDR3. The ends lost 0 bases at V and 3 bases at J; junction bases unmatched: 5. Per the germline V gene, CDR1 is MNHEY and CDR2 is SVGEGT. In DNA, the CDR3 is TGTGCCAGCAGTTACTCGATACTAGCGGGGAACTACAATGAGCAGTTCTTC. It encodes CASSYSILAGNYNEQFF.

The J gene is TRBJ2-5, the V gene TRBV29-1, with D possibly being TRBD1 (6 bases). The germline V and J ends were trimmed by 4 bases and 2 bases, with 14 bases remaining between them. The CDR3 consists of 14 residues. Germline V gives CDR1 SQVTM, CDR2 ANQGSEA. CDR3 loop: CSVGSRGPQETQYF. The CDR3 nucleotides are TGCAGCGTTGGAAGCAGGGGTCCTCAAGAGACCCAGTACTTC.

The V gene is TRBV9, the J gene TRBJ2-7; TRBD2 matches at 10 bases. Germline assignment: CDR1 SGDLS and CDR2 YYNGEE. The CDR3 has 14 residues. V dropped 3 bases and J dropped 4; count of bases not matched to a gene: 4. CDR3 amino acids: CASSETSGLYEQYF. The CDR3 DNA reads TGTGCCAGCAGCGAGACTAGCGGGCTTTACGAGCAGTACTTC. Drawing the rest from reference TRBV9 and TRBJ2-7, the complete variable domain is DSGVTQTPKHLITATGQRVTLRCSPRSGDLSVYWYQQSLDQGLQFLIQYYNGEERAKGNILERFSAQQFPDLHSELNLSSLELGDSALYFCASSETSGLYEQYFGPGTRLTVT.

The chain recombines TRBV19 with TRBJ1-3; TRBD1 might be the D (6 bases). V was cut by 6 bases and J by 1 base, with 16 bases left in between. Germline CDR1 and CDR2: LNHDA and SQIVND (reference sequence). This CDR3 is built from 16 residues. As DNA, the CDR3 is TGTGCCAGTAGCCTGGGACACCCAGATTCTGGAAACACCATATATTTT. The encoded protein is CASSLGHPDSGNTIYF.

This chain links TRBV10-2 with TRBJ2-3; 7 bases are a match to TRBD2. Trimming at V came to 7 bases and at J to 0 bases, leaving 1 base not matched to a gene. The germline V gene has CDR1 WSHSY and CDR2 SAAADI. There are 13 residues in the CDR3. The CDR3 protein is CASTSGSTDTQYF. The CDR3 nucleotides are TGCGCCAGCACTAGCGGTAGCACAGATACGCAGTATTTT.

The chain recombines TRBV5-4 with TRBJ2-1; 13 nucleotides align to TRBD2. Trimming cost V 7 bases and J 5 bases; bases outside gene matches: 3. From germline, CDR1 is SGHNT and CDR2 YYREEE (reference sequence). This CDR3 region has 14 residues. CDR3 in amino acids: CASPGLAGDNEQFF. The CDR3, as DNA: TGTGCCAGCCCAGGACTAGCGGGGGACAATGAGCAGTTCTTC.

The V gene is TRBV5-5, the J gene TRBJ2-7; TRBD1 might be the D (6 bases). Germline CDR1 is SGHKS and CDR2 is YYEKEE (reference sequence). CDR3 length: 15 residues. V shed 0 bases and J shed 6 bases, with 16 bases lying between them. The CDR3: CASSLVVAGEGEQYF. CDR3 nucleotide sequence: TGTGCCAGCAGCTTGGTCGTCGCAGGGGAAGGCGAGCAGTACTTC.

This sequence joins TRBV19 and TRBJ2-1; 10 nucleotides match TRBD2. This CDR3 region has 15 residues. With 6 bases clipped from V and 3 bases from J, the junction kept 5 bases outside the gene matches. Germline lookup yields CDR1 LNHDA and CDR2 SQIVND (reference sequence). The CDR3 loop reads CASREGLASYNEQFF. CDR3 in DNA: TGTGCCAGTAGGGAGGGACTAGCGAGCTACAATGAGCAGTTCTTC.

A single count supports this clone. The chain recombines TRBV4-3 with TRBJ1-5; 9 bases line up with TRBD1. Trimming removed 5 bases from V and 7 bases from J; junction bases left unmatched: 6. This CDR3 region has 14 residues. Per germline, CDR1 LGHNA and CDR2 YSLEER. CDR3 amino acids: CASSSRDREQPQHF. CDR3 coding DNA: TGCGCCAGCAGCTCCCGGGACAGGGAACAGCCCCAGCATTTT.

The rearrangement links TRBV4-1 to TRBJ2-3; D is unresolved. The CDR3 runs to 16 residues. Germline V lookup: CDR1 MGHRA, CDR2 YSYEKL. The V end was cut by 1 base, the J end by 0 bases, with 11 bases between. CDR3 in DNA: TGCGCCAGCAGCCAAGTGCCGTCTCTAAGCACAGATACGCAGTATTTT. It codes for CASSQVPSLSTDTQYF.

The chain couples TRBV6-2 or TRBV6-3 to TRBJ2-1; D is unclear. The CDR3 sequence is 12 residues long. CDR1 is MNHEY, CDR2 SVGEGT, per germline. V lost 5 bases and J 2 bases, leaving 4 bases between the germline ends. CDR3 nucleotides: TGTGCCAGCAGTACTGCCTACAATGAGCAGTTCTTC. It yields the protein CASSTAYNEQFF.

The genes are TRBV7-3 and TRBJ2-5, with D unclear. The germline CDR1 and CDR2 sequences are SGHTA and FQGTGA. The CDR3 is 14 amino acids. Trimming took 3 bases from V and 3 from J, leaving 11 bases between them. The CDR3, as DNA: TGTGCCAGCAGCTTTGTTGGTACTGAAGAGACCCAGTACTTC. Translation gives CASSFVGTEETQYF. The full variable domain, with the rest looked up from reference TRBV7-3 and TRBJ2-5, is GAGVSQTPSNKVTEKGKYVELRCDPISGHTALYWYRQSLGQGPEFLIYFQGTGAADDSGLPNDRFFAVRPEGSVSTLKIQRTERGDSAVYLCASSFVGTEETQYFGPGTRLLVL.

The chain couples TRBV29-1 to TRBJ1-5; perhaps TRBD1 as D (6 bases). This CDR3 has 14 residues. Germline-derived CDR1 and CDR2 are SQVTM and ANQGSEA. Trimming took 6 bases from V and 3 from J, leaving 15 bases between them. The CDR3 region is CSVSPTGVNQPQHF. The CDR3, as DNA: TGCAGCGTATCACCGACAGGAGTCAATCAGCCCCAGCATTTT.

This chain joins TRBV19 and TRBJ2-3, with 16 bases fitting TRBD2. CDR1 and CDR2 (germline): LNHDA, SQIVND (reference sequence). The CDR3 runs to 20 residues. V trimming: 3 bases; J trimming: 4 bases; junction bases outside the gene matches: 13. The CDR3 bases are TGTGCCAGTAGTATTCATCCGGGACTAGCGGGAGGGCTCGGGGCAGATACGCAGTATTTT. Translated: CASSIHPGLAGGLGADTQYF.

The CDR3 region has the DNA TGTGCCAGCAGCCAAGAGGGGGGACTAGCGAATGAGCAGTTCTTC. Translated, it gives CASSQEGGLANEQFF. The chain recombines TRBV4-2 with TRBJ2-1; 10 nucleotides agree with TRBD2. J gave up 7 bases and V 0 bases, and 3 bases lay outside the gene matches. The CDR3 totals 15 residues. Germline CDR1 and CDR2: LGHNA and YNFKEQ.

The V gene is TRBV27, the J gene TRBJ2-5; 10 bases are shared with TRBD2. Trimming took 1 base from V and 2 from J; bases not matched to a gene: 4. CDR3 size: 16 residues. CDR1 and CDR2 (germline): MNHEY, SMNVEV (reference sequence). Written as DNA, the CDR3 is TGTGCCAGCAGTTTATTTGCTAGCGGGGGACAAGAGACCCAGTACTTC. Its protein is CASSLFASGGQETQYF.

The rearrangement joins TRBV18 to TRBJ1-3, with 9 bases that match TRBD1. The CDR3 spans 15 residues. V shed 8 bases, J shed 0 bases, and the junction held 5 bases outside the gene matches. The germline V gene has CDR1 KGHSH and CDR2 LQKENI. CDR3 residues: CASGGQGISGNTIYF. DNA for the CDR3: TGTGCCAGCGGGGGACAGGGAATCTCTGGAAACACCATATATTTT. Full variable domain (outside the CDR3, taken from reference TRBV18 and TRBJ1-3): NAGVMQNPRHLVRRRGQEARLRCSPMKGHSHVYWYRQLPEEGLKFMVYLQKENIIDESGMPKERFSAEFPKEGPSILRIQQVVRGDSAAYFCASGGQGISGNTIYFGEGSWLTVV.

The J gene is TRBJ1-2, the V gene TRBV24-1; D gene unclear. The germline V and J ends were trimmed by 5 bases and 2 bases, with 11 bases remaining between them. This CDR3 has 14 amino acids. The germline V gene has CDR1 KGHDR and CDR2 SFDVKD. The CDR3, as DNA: TGTGCCACCAGTGGCGTGCCCCTCAACTATGGCTACACCTTC. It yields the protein CATSGVPLNYGYTF.

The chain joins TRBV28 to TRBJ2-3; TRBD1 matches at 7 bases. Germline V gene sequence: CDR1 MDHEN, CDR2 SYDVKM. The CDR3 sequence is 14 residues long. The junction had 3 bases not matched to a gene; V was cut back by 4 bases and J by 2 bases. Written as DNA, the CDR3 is TGTGCCAGCAGTTCAGGACAGGTCACAGATACGCAGTATTTT. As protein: CASSSGQVTDTQYF.

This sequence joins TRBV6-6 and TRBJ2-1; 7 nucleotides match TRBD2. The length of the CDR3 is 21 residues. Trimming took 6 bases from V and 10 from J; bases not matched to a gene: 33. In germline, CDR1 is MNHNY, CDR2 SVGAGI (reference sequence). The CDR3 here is CASSPDIGTLMGRGRVREQFF. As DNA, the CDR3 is TGTGCCAGCAGCCCCGATATTGGGACTTTGATGGGGAGGGGAAGAGTACGAGAGCAGTTCTTC.

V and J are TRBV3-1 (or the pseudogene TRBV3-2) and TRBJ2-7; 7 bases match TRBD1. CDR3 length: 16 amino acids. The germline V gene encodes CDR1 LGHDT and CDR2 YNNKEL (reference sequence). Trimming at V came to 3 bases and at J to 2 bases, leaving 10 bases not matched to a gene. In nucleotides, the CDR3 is TGTGCCAGCAGCCAGCGGCGACAGGGTCCAGCCTACGAGCAGTACTTC. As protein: CASSQRRQGPAYEQYF.

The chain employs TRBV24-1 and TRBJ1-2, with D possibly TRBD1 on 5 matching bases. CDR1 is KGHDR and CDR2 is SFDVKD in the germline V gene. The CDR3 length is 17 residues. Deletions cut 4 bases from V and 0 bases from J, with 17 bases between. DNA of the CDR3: TGTGCCACCAGTGACTCGGGGACTCCATTCTCTAACTATGGCTACACCTTC. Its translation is CATSDSGTPFSNYGYTF.

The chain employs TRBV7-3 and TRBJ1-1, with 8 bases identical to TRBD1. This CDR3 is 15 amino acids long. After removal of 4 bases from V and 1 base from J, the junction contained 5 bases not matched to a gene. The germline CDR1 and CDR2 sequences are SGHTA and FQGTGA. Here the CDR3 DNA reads TGTGCCAGCAGCTCATCAGGGGGCGGGAACACTGAAGCTTTCTTT. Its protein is CASSSSGGGNTEAFF.

The CDR3 DNA reads as TGTGCCAGCTCACCGGTACAGGGGAACACTGAAGCTTTCTTT. Translated, it gives CASSPVQGNTEAFF. V and J are TRBV18 and TRBJ1-1; maybe TRBD1 (6 bases). The CDR3 runs 14 residues. V lost 3 bases to trimming and J lost 1 base, with 9 bases between them. The germline V gene encodes CDR1 KGHSH and CDR2 LQKENI.

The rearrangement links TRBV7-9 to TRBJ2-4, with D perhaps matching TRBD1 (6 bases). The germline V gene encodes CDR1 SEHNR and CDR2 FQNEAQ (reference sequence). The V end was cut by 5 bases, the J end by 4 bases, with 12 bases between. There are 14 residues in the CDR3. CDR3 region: CASSNRDTKNIQYF. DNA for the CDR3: TGTGCCAGCAGCAACCGGGACACAAAAAACATTCAGTACTTC.